This T cell receptor (beta chain) was captured in a study of blood T cell repertoires in COVID-19. Background on the study: Samples came from the United States, Italy and Spain, spanning acute and convalescent COVID-19. Sources were T cells, B-cell-depleted T cells, or PBMCs; the material itself was cDNA or gDNA.

Source study methods: Nucleated cell counts were estimated from reference gene primer amplification. The assay was immunoSEQ multiplex PCR, and TCRdb's table has in-frame clones only and misses some. V and J calls and clone size are those listed in that table; D and trimming were worked out from the DNA. The sample shows fewer than 300,000 clones, about 89% of them seen only once. This receptor was obtained from a woman in her forties who had recovered from COVID-19. Sequenced material: peripheral blood.

The CDR3: CASSVGHSYGYTF. Written as DNA, the CDR3 is TGTGCCAGCAGTGTCGGACACAGCTACGGCTACACCTTC. The rearrangement links TRBV2 to TRBJ1-2; a weak D match, TRBD1 (5 bases). The germline V gene has CDR1 SNHLY and CDR2 FYNNEI. The V end lost 4 bases, the J end lost 8 bases, and 14 bases lay between the germline ends. The CDR3 has 13 amino acids.